The 19 T cell receptor beta chains listed next were all sequenced from one sample in a study of glioma-infiltrating T cells after dendritic cell vaccination (dated by TCRdb to 2016 to 2017). Libraries were prepared through the immunoSEQ multiplex PCR assay. Entries here come from immuneACCESS through TCRdb and include only in-frame sequences with V and J called. Some clones fail to appear in such tables; in the studies checked, an unresolved V gene covers under half of the shortfall, and the cause of the remainder is unknown. For this sample there are some 38,000 clones; 70% to 85% appear just once. The ten largest clones represent about 7.8% of the sample. The sample consisted of blood, taken before dendritic cell vaccination. The receptors come from a human donor with glioblastoma.

This clone was counted a few times. This chain connects TRBV4-1 to TRBJ2-1; 8 positions agree with TRBD2. Per the germline V gene, CDR1 is MGHRA and CDR2 is YSYEKL. With 1 base clipped from V and 12 bases from J, the junction kept 2 bases outside the gene matches. This CDR3 is built from 12 residues. The CDR3, as DNA: TGCGCCAGCAGCCAAGGACTAGCGCCGCAGTTCTTC. This codes for CASSQGLAPQFF.

A remark on this clone: One junction end disagrees with the germline gene, perhaps due to a read error. The chain links TRBV9 to TRBJ2-3; D is ambiguous. Germline V gene data show CDR1 as SGDLS and CDR2 as YYNGEE. This CDR3 comprises 17 residues. CDR3 residues: CASSVDSLLASTDTQYF. The CDR3 nucleotides are TGTGCCAGCAGCGTAGATAGTTTGTTGGCCAGCACAGATACACAGTATTTT.

The chain carries TRBV29-1 and TRBJ2-7; D possibly corresponds to TRBD1 (6 bases). The CDR3 spans 13 residues. V was clipped by 4 bases and J by 4 bases, with 14 bases between them. Per germline, CDR1 SQVTM and CDR2 ANQGSEA. CDR3 sequence: CSVGYGQTYEQYF. The CDR3 coding sequence is TGCAGCGTTGGTTACGGACAGACGTACGAGCAGTACTTC.

This sequence joins TRBV2 and TRBJ1-4; tentative D call: TRBD1 (5 bases). V lost 6 bases and J 8 bases, leaving 16 bases between the germline ends. Germline V gives CDR1 SNHLY, CDR2 FYNNEI. CDR3 length: 14 residues. Here the CDR3 DNA reads TGTGCCAGCAGGGCGACAGTAGTTGGCGAAAAACTGTTTTTT. This sequence encodes CASRATVVGEKLFF. Combining the CDR3 with reference TRBV2 and TRBJ1-4 gives the whole variable domain EPEVTQTPSHQVTQMGQEVILRCVPISNHLYFYWYRQILGQKVEFLVSFYNNEISEKSEIFDDQFSVERPDGSNFTLKIRSTKLEDSAMYFCASRATVVGEKLFFGSGTQLSVL.

The chain couples TRBV5-1 to TRBJ2-3, with D perhaps matching TRBD2 (6 bases). The CDR3 loop spans 15 amino acids. The V end lost 0 bases, the J end lost 2 bases, and 10 bases lay between the germline ends. Germline lookup yields CDR1 SGHRS and CDR2 YFSETQ. The CDR3, as DNA: TGCGCCAGCAGCTTGGGACTAGAATTCACAGATACGCAGTATTTT. Its translation: CASSLGLEFTDTQYF.

The chain combines TRBV11-3 with TRBJ2-7, with 7 bases matching TRBD1. Trimming cost V 1 base and J 3 bases; bases outside gene matches: 3. The CDR3 contains 14 residues. The V gene's germline CDR1 is SGHNT and CDR2 YENEEA. The CDR3: CASSLASGGYEQYF. The CDR3 coding sequence is TGTGCCAGCAGCTTAGCGTCAGGGGGCTACGAGCAGTACTTC.

CDR3 bases: TGCAGCGTTGGAGACCCCGCTTTACTCACTGAAGCTTTCTTT. Its translation is CSVGDPALLTEAFF. This rearrangement joins TRBV29-1 to TRBJ1-1; no clear D. V lost 4 bases, J lost 4 bases, and 16 bases lay in between. The CDR3 covers 14 residues. Germline V gene sequence: CDR1 SQVTM, CDR2 ANQGSEA.

V usage is TRBV5-1 and J usage is TRBJ2-5, with a weak D call TRBD2 (6 bases). The CDR3 has 13 residues. With 4 bases removed from V and 0 bases from J, the gap between germline ends came to 7 bases. Germline CDR1 reads SGHRS; CDR2 reads YFSETQ. The CDR3: CASSGGDQETQYF. CDR3 DNA: TGCGCCAGCAGCGGCGGGGACCAAGAGACCCAGTACTTC.

The rearrangement links TRBV18 to TRBJ2-2; the D is unclear. V was trimmed by 0 bases and J by 5 bases, leaving 7 bases between them. This CDR3 spans 14 amino acids. Germline CDR1 KGHSH, CDR2 LQKENI. The CDR3 loop is CASSPPQYTGELFF. The CDR3, as DNA: TGTGCCAGCTCACCACCACAGTATACCGGGGAGCTGTTTTTT.

The chain employs TRBV9 and TRBJ1-5; 8 bases are shared with TRBD1. CDR1 SGDLS and CDR2 YYNGEE come from the germline V gene. The CDR3 loop spans 17 amino acids. V shed 3 bases and J 4 bases; nucleotides not matched to a gene: 12. CDR3 DNA: TGTGCCAGCAGCGGGGACCCTAGACAGGGGACAAATCAGCCCCAGCATTTT. Its protein is CASSGDPRQGTNQPQHF.

The rearrangement uses TRBV4-3 and TRBJ1-1; D gene ambiguous. Trimming shortened V by 0 bases and J by 4 bases, and 9 bases separated the two germline ends. Germline V lookup: CDR1 LGHNA, CDR2 YSLEER. The CDR3 consists of 14 residues. CDR3 region: CASSQDRLVTEAFF. Written as DNA, the CDR3 is TGCGCCAGCAGCCAAGACAGATTGGTCACTGAAGCTTTCTTT.

The genes are TRBV9 and TRBJ2-3, with 9 bases that match TRBD2. The CDR3 sequence is 16 residues long. The J segment lost 1 base and the V segment lost 0 bases, leaving 3 bases of the junction unmatched. Looked up from germline, CDR1 is SGDLS and CDR2 is YYNGEE. CDR3 nucleotides: TGTGCCAGCAGCGTAGCCAGGACTAGCGGCACAGATACGCAGTATTTT. Amino acid sequence: CASSVARTSGTDTQYF.

This rearrangement joins TRBV10-3 to TRBJ2-2; tentative D call: TRBD2 (6 bases). Germline V lookup: CDR1 ENHRY, CDR2 SYGVKD. The CDR3 consists of 16 residues. V was cut by 4 bases and J by 5 bases, with 17 bases left in between. CDR3 nucleotides: TGTGCCATCAGTGGGGGACTTCTCGGCGGGACCGGGGAGCTGTTTTTT. Its translation is CAISGGLLGGTGELFF.

This chain links TRBV7-3 with TRBJ2-3, with 8 bases aligning to TRBD2. The germline CDR1 and CDR2 sequences are SGHTA and FQGTGA. The junction had 3 bases not matched to a gene; V was cut back by 0 bases and J by 4 bases. The CDR3 has 15 residues. This CDR3 reads CASSLTRGGPDTQYF. The DNA for the CDR3 is TGTGCCAGCAGCTTAACTCGGGGGGGCCCAGATACGCAGTATTTT.

The chain couples TRBV7-2 to TRBJ2-3; possibly TRBD1 for D (5 bases). CDR3 size: 14 residues. V was cut by 1 base and J by 4 bases, with 9 bases left in between. Germline V gene data show CDR1 as SGHTA and CDR2 as FQGNSA. The CDR3 coding sequence is TGTGCCAGCAGCTTAGTGTGGGGCCCAGATACGCAGTATTTT. It translates to CASSLVWGPDTQYF.

The gene calls are TRBV5-1 and TRBJ2-3; weak D call: TRBD2 (6 bases). The CDR3 loop spans 11 amino acids. The germline CDR1 and CDR2 sequences are SGHRS and YFSETQ. V was shortened by 7 bases and J by 11 bases, with 14 bases between the two germline ends. The CDR3 loop is CASSLGRGQYF. The DNA of the CDR3 is TGCGCCAGCTCCTTGGGGCGGGGGCAGTATTTT.

The CDR3 loop reads CASSLGRIAARTDTQYF. The CDR3 nucleotides are TGTGCCAGCAGCTTAGGTCGGATAGCGGCCCGCACAGATACGCAGTATTTT. The rearrangement links TRBV7-2 to TRBJ2-3; perhaps TRBD2 as D (6 bases). This CDR3 contains 17 residues. Germline CDR1 and CDR2: SGHTA and FQGNSA. V was cut by 1 base and J by 1 base, with 15 bases left in between.

The chain recombines TRBV14 with TRBJ1-1; 8 bases are shared with TRBD1. V lost 4 bases and J lost 5; bases outside the gene matches: 9. The CDR3 loop spans 15 amino acids. The V gene's germline CDR1 is SGHDN and CDR2 FVKESK. This CDR3 reads CASSPQGAVGTEAFF. DNA for the CDR3: TGTGCCAGCAGCCCTCAGGGGGCGGTTGGGACTGAAGCTTTCTTT.

J is TRBJ2-2 and V is TRBV6-5; the match to TRBD1 covers 8 bases. Losses at the gene ends were 5 bases for V and 5 bases for J; bases not matched to a gene: 7. The germline V gene has CDR1 MNHEY and CDR2 SVGAGI. This CDR3 has 15 residues. The CDR3 loop is CASSVVTGGTGELFF. CDR3 in DNA: TGTGCCAGCAGTGTTGTAACAGGGGGGACCGGGGAGCTGTTTTTT.